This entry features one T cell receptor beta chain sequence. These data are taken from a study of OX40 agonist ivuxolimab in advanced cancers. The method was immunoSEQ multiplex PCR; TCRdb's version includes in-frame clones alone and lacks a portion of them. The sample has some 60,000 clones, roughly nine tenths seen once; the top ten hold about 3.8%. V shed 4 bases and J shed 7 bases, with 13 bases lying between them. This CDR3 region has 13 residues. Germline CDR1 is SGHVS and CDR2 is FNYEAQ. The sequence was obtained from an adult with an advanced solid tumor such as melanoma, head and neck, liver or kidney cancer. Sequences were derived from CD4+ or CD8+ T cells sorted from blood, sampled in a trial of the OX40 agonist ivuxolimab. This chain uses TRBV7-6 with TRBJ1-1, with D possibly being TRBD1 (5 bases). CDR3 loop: CASSSAGDGEAFF. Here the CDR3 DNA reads TGTGCCAGCAGCTCGGCGGGGGACGGTGAAGCTTTCTTT.